What follows are 5 T cell receptor beta chains derived from one specimen sequenced in a study of radiation and T cells in renal cell carcinoma. The time point was: blood 4 weeks post-SBRT, at nephrectomy. Specified treatment: 15 Gy SBRT to primary tumor, nephrectomy 4 weeks later. Sequenced by immunoSEQ multiplex PCR; TCRdb stores in-frame clones only, minus some. The repertoire consists of about 77,000 clones, with around four fifths occurring once and the leading ten covering around 2.5%. The material sequenced was blood, taken from a patient whose treatment included radiotherapy and nephrectomy. These receptors came from a woman between 55 and 75 years old with renal cell carcinoma.

The chain uses TRBV2 and TRBJ2-7; perhaps TRBD2 as D (5 bases). Germline V gene lookup returns CDR1 SNHLY and CDR2 FYNNEI. The CDR3 has 17 amino acids. V was clipped by 7 bases and J by 1 base, with 23 bases between them. The chain's CDR3 is CASTLLAPGSGSYEQYF. The CDR3 DNA sequence: TGTGCCAGCACCCTTTTAGCCCCGGGAAGTGGATCCTACGAGCAGTACTTC.

This rearrangement joins TRBV7-2 to TRBJ2-7; the match to TRBD2 covers 7 bases. CDR1 SGHTA and CDR2 FQGNSA come from the germline V gene. The CDR3 loop spans 16 amino acids. The V segment lost 1 base and the J segment 3 bases; nucleotides outside the gene matches: 9. The CDR3 DNA is TGTGCCAGCAGCTTAGATGGGGCGGGAGATGTCTACGAGCAGTACTTC. Its protein is CASSLDGAGDVYEQYF.

This sequence joins TRBV11-2 and TRBJ2-2, with TRBD1 matching over 8 bases. The CDR3 contains 15 residues. The V segment lost 1 base and the J segment 8 bases; nucleotides outside the gene matches: 6. Germline values: CDR1 SGHAT, CDR2 FQNNGV. The CDR3 region has the DNA TGTGCCAGCAGCTTAGCTCAGGGGGCAGGTGGGGAGCTGTTTTTT. Its translation: CASSLAQGAGGELFF.

The chain has TRBV6-6 and TRBJ2-3; TRBD2 aligns across 10 bases. Germline values: CDR1 MNHNY, CDR2 SVGAGI (reference sequence). The CDR3 extends over 14 amino acids. J gave up 4 bases and V 5 bases, and 3 bases lay outside the gene matches. The CDR3 bases are TGTGCCAGCAGTCTAGCGGGAGTCTCAGATACGCAGTATTTT. It specifies CASSLAGVSDTQYF.

The rearrangement joins TRBV10-1 to TRBJ2-1; 9 bases align to TRBD2. The CDR3 length is 15 residues. CDR1 WNHNN and CDR2 SYGVQD come from the germline V gene (reference sequence). The junction had 8 bases not matched to a gene; V was cut back by 4 bases and J by 7 bases. CDR3 coding DNA: TGCGCCAGCAGTGGGGAGGCGGGGGGGTTAAATGAGCAGTTCTTC. It codes for CASSGEAGGLNEQFF.